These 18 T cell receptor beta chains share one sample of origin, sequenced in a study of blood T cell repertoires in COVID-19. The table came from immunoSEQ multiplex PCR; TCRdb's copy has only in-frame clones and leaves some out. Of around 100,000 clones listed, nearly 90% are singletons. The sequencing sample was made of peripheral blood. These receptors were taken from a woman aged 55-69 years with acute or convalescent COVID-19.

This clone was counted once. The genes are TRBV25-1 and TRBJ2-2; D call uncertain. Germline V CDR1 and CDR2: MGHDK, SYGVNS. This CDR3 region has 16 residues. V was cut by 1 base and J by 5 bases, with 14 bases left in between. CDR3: CASSESSLSVTGELFF. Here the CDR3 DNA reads TGTGCCAGCAGTGAATCTTCTCTCTCTGTAACCGGGGAGCTGTTTTTT.

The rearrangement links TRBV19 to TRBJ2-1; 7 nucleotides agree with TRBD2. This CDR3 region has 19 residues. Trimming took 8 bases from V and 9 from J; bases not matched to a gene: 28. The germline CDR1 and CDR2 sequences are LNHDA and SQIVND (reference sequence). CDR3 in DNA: TGTGCCAGTCGGCCCCGACTAGCCCTCACCTCCGGCAACGGGGGTGAGCAGTTCTTC. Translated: CASRPRLALTSGNGGEQFF.

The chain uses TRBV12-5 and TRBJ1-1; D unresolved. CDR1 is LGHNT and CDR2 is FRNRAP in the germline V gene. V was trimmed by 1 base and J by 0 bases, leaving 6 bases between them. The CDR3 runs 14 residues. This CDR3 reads CASGLDSLNTEAFF. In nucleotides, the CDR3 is TGTGCTAGTGGTTTGGACAGCTTGAACACTGAAGCTTTCTTT.

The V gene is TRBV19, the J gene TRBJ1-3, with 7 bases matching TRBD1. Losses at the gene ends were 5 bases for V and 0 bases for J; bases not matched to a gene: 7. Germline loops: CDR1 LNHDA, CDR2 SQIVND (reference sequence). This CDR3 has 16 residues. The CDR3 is CASSVGQVFSGNTIYF. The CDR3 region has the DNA TGTGCCAGTAGTGTCGGACAGGTCTTCTCTGGAAACACCATATATTTT.

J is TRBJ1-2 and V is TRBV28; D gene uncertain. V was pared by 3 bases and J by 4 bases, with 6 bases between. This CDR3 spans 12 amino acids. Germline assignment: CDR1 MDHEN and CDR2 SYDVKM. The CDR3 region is CASSFEPYGYTF. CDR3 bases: TGTGCCAGCAGTTTCGAGCCCTATGGCTACACCTTC.

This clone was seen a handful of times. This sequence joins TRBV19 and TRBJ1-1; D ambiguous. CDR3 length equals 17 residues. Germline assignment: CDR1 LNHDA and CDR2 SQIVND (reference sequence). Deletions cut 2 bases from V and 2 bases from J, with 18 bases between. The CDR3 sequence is CASSIIYQVRGNTEAFF. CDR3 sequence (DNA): TGTGCCAGTAGTATAATTTATCAGGTCCGTGGCAACACTGAAGCTTTCTTT.

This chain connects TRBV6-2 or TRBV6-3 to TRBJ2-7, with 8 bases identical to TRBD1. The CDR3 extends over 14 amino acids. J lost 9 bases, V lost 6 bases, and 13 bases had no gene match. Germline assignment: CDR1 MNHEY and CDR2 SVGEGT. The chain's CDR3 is CASSPGTGGSRQYF. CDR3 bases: TGTGCCAGCAGCCCCGGGACAGGTGGAAGTAGGCAGTACTTC.

The CDR3 coding sequence is TGTGCCAGCAGTTGGGGGACAGGGGGCCTTCAGCCCCAGCATTTT. It yields the protein CASSWGTGGLQPQHF. J is TRBJ1-5 and V is TRBV2, with 12 bases aligning to TRBD1. Per germline, CDR1 SNHLY and CDR2 FYNNEI. The CDR3 loop spans 15 amino acids. The V and J ends lost 5 bases and 6 bases, in that order; junction bases with no gene match: 5.

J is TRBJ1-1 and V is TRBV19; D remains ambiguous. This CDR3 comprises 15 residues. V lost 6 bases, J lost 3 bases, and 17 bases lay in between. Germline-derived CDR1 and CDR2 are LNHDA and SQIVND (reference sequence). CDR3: CASSPNRDLDTEAFF. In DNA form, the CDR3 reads TGTGCCAGTAGCCCAAACCGGGATCTGGACACTGAAGCTTTCTTT.

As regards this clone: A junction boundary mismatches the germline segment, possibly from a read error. CDR3 protein: CANSASTSGKTDTQYF. In nucleotides, the CDR3 is TGTGCCAACAGTGCCTCGACTAGCGGGAAAACAGATACGCAGTATTTT. The chain carries TRBV6-1 and TRBJ2-3; 11 bases match TRBD2. This CDR3 has 16 residues. Germline V gives CDR1 MNHNS, CDR2 SASEGT.

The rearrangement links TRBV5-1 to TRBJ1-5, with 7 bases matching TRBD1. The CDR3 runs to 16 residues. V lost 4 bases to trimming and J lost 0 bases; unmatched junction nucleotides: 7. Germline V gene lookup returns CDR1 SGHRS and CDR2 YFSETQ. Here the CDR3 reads CASSPGTDFSNQPQHF. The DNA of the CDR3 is TGCGCCAGCAGCCCTGGGACAGACTTTAGCAATCAGCCCCAGCATTTT.

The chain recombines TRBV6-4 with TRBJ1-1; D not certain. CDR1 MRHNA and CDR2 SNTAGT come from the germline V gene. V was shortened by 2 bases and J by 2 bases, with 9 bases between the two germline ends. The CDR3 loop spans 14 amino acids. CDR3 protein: CASSDRQVNTEAFF. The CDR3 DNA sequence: TGTGCCAGCAGTGACCGTCAGGTCAACACTGAAGCTTTCTTT.

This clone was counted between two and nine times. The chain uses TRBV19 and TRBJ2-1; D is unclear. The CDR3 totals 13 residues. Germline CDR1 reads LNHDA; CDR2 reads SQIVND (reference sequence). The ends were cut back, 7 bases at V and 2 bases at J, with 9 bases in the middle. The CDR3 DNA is TGTGCCAGTACAGGAAGAACCTACAATGAGCAGTTCTTC. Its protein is CASTGRTYNEQFF. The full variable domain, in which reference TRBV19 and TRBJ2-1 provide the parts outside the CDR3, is DGGITQSPKYLFRKEGQNVTLSCEQNLNHDAMYWYRQDPGQGLRLIYYSQIVNDFQKGDIAEGYSVSREKKESFPLTVTSAQKNPTAFYLCASTGRTYNEQFFGPGTRLTVL.

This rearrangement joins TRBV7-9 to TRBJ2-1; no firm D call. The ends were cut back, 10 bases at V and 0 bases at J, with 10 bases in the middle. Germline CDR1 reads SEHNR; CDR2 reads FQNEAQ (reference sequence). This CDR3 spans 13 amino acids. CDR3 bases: TGTGCCACCACGGGCGGCTCCTACAATGAGCAGTTCTTC. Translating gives CATTGGSYNEQFF.

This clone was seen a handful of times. This CDR3 reads CASSGGGGNTIYF. DNA of the CDR3: TGTGCCAGTTCGGGGGGAGGTGGAAACACCATATATTTT. This chain connects TRBV19 to TRBJ1-3; perhaps TRBD1 as D (5 bases). Germline V gives CDR1 LNHDA, CDR2 SQIVND (reference sequence). V lost 8 bases, J lost 3 bases, and 11 bases lay in between. CDR3 size: 13 residues.

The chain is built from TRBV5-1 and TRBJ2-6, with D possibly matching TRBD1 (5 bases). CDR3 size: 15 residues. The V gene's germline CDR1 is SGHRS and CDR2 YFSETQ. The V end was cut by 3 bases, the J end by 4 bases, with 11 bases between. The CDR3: CASSWQGNGANVLTF. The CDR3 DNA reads TGCGCCAGCAGCTGGCAGGGAAACGGGGCCAACGTCCTGACTTTC.

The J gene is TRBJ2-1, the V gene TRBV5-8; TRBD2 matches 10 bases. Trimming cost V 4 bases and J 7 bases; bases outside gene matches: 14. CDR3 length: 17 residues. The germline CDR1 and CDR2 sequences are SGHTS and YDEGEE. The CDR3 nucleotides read TGTGCCAGCAGCGGGGCAAGAAGCGGGAGGGCCGGTAATGAGCAGTTCTTC. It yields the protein CASSGARSGRAGNEQFF. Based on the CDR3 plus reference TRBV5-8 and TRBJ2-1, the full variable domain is EAGVTQSPTHLIKTRGQQATLRCSPISGHTSVYWYQQALGLGLQFLLWYDEGEERNRGNFPPRFSGRQFPNYSSELNVNALELEDSALYLCASSGARSGRAGNEQFFGPGTRLTVL.

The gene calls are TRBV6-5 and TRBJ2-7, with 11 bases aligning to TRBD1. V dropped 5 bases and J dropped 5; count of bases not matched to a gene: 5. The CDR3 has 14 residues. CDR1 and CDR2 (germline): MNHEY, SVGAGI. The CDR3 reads CASSTGTGGNEQYF. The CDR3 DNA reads TGTGCCAGCAGTACCGGGACAGGGGGAAACGAGCAGTACTTC.